This T cell receptor (beta chain) was identified during a study of CD8 T cells in Susac syndrome. For the study at large: Patients with Susac syndrome, at blood draw, were therapy-naive, on corticosteroids, or on intravenous immunoglobulin alone.

Concerning this clonotype itself: As yet, its antigen is unknown.

Germline CDR1 is SGHNT and CDR2 is YENEEA. There are 14 residues in the CDR3. Trimming removed 5 bases at V and 2 bases at J, with 12 bases between. Recently defined diagnostic criteria classed the Susac syndrome patients as definite or probable. Random-hexamer reverse transcription was applied to roughly 0.5 to 1 ug RNA. The TCR beta CDR3 was amplified by immunoSEQ multiplex PCR across 54 Vbeta, 13 Jbeta. Via MiXCR, TCRdb re-called the immunoSEQ multiplex PCR reads, giving one row per CDR3 protein. The sample includes some 160,000 distinct CDR3 sequences, around 95% of them seen just once. General study points: In Susac patients, clonal expansion was not detected in CD4+ cells.

Input material: CD4+ T cells from PBMCs. The receptor comes from a human donor with Susac syndrome. The chain couples TRBV11-3 to TRBJ1-1; maybe TRBD1 (5 bases). The CDR3 nucleotides are TGTGCCAGCAGCCGGGACGGACCAAACACTGAAGCTTTCTTT. This translates into CASSRDGPNTEAFF.